This is a list of T cell receptor beta chains from one sample in a study of vaccination and CD4 T cells after COVID-19. TCRdb used MiXCR to reprocess the PCR reads, holding one entry per CDR3 protein. The table shows over 10,000 distinct CDR3 sequences, with about 76% occurring only once. Their antigen targets remain unknown. Sample: CD4+ T cells from blood, cultured in vitro. The receptors come from a human donor who had recovered from COVID-19. The CDR3 runs from the conserved cysteine through the conserved F or W. D genes are given only for firm matches. A clone size is listed for some rows: how often the clone was seen (once, few, many), or a class if it is expanded.

d_call,v_call,j_call,clone_size,cdr3_aa,cdr3_nt
NA,TRBV7-3,TRBJ2-5,NA,CASSLTRQETQYF,TGTGCCAGCAGCTTAACGAGGCAAGAGACCCAGTACTTC
NA,TRBV7-9,TRBJ1-2,NA,CASSLNRPYGYTF,TGTGCCAGCAGCCTCAATCGGCCCTATGGCTACACCTTC
NA,TRBV6-1,TRBJ1-6,NA,CASRDTEGTGSPLHF,TGTGCCAGCAGAGACACCGAGGGAACGGGGTCACCCCTCCACTTT
NA,TRBV28,TRBJ1-3,NA,CASSLIVQAGPGNTIYF,TGTGCCAGCAGCCTCATCGTACAGGCAGGACCTGGAAACACCATATATTTT
NA,TRBV19,TRBJ1-1,once,CASRRRIRDPTNTEAFF,TGTGCCAGTAGGAGGAGAATCCGGGATCCTACGAACACTGAAGCTTTCTTT
NA,TRBV28,TRBJ1-2,NA,CASSNDLGDGYTF,TGTGCCAGCAGCAACGACCTAGGCGATGGCTACACCTTC
TRBD2,TRBV11-2,TRBJ2-7,NA,CASEGLAARRLGEQYF,TGTGCCAGCGAGGGACTAGCGGCCCGAAGGCTCGGCGAGCAGTACTTC
NA,TRBV11-3,TRBJ1-1,NA,CASSLTGAHTEAFF,TGTGCCAGCAGCTTGACAGGAGCCCACACTGAAGCTTTCTTT
NA,TRBV19,TRBJ1-1,NA,CASKDSSLTEAFF,TGTGCCAGTAAGGACAGTTCGCTAACTGAAGCTTTCTTT
TRBD1,TRBV20-1,TRBJ1-2,NA,CSAISPARQGVGGYTF,TGCAGTGCGATTTCACCCGCCCGACAGGGCGTAGGTGGCTACACCTTC
NA,TRBV7-2,TRBJ1-4,once,CASSLTTAVNEKLFF,TGTGCCAGCAGCTTAACAACAGCGGTTAACGAAAAACTGTTTTTT
NA,TRBV15,TRBJ1-6,NA,CATSSQLTRGDSPLHF,TGTGCCACCAGCAGCCAACTAACTAGGGGTGATTCACCCCTCCACTTT
NA,TRBV27,TRBJ2-5,NA,CASRPGTPQEGQYF,TGTGCCAGCCGGCCGGGGACCCCACAAGAAGGCCAGTACTTC
NA,TRBV7-2,TRBJ1-6,NA,CASRYRVPGSPLHF,TGTGCCAGCAGATACAGGGTTCCAGGTTCACCCCTCCACTTT
NA,TRBV6-1,TRBJ2-3,NA,CASTPPATDTQYF,TGTGCCAGCACCCCTCCGGCCACAGATACGCAGTATTTT
NA,TRBV6-4,TRBJ1-6,NA,CASYGAPNNSPLHF,TGTGCCAGCTATGGGGCGCCCAATAATTCACCCCTCCACTTT
NA,TRBV7-2,TRBJ1-5,NA,CASGSPPGRGKGQPQHF,TGTGCCAGCGGCTCCCCCCCGGGAAGGGGGAAGGGGCAGCCCCAGCATTTT
TRBD1,TRBV19,TRBJ1-5,NA,CATHKGQGLGQPQHF,TGTGCCACCCATAAGGGACAGGGTCTCGGGCAGCCCCAGCATTTT
NA,TRBV20-1,TRBJ2-3,NA,CSAREFGLLDNTDTQYF,TGCAGTGCTAGAGAGTTCGGGCTACTAGATAACACAGATACGCAGTATTTT
NA,TRBV6-4,TRBJ1-2,once,CASSDLAGNGYTF,TGTGCCAGCAGTGACTTGGCAGGGAATGGCTACACCTTC
TRBD2,TRBV24-1,TRBJ2-1,NA,CATSDSLAGALGEQFF,TGTGCCACCAGTGACAGCCTAGCGGGAGCTTTGGGTGAGCAGTTCTTC
NA,TRBV10-1,TRBJ1-1,NA,CASSESVNTEAFF,TGCGCCAGCAGTGAAAGTGTGAACACTGAAGCTTTCTTT
NA,TRBV20-1,TRBJ1-1,NA,CSAAYREKTEAFF,TGCAGTGCTGCCTACAGGGAGAAGACTGAAGCTTTCTTT
NA,TRBV6-5,TRBJ2-7,once,CASSYGLEYSYEQYF,TGTGCCAGCAGTTACGGTCTAGAGTACTCCTACGAGCAGTACTTC
TRBD2,TRBV7-2,TRBJ2-7,NA,CASSFLGGVGSYEQYF,TGTGCCAGCAGCTTCCTTGGGGGGGTGGGGTCCTACGAGCAGTACTTC
TRBD1,TRBV20-1,TRBJ2-5,NA,CSAAIRTGLETQYF,TGCAGTGCGGCCATAAGGACAGGGCTAGAGACCCAGTACTTC
NA,TRBV2,TRBJ2-2,NA,CASSDGHPNTGELFF,TGTGCCAGCAGTGATGGGCACCCGAACACCGGGGAGCTGTTTTTT
TRBD1,TRBV20-1,TRBJ1-1,few,CSARFTQGAQTEAFF,TGCAGTGCTAGATTTACCCAGGGGGCTCAGACTGAAGCTTTCTTT
TRBD1,TRBV6-1,TRBJ2-2,NA,CASNADRGTGELFF,TGTGCCAGCAACGCAGACAGGGGAACTGGGGAGCTGTTTTTT
NA,TRBV19,TRBJ2-3,NA,CASSSDLPGTIRDTQYF,TGTGCCAGTAGTAGTGATTTGCCGGGAACAATTCGTGATACGCAGTATTTT
TRBD1,TRBV24-1,TRBJ1-5,NA,CATSEAGGWQPQHF,TGTGCCACCAGTGAGGCAGGGGGGTGGCAGCCCCAGCATTTT
TRBD1,TRBV5-1,TRBJ2-3,NA,CASSGRDRGTDTQYF,TGCGCCAGCAGCGGCCGGGACAGGGGAACAGATACGCAGTATTTT
TRBD2,TRBV19,TRBJ2-3,NA,CASSSGGSTDTQYF,TGTGCCAGTAGTAGCGGGGGAAGCACAGATACGCAGTATTTT
NA,TRBV24-1,TRBJ2-2,once,CATSDRNIANTGELFF,TGTGCCACCAGTGATCGTAACATCGCGAACACCGGGGAGCTGTTTTTT
TRBD2,TRBV6-1,TRBJ2-7,NA,CASSALTSGSSHEQYF,TGTGCCAGCAGTGCCCTCACTAGCGGGAGTTCCCACGAGCAGTACTTC
NA,TRBV11-2,TRBJ2-7,once,CASSLQLDRSSYEQYF,TGTGCCAGCAGCTTACAACTCGACAGGAGCTCCTACGAGCAGTACTTC
TRBD1,TRBV6-2/TRBV6-3,TRBJ1-1,NA,CASSRQGLNTEAFF,TGTGCCAGCAGTCGACAGGGGTTGAACACTGAAGCTTTCTTT
NA,TRBV28,TRBJ1-2,NA,CASITGNDYGYTF,TGTGCCAGCATCACAGGGAATGACTATGGCTACACCTTC
NA,TRBV10-3,TRBJ2-5,NA,CAISERQETQYF,TGTGCCATCAGTGAGCGCCAAGAGACCCAGTACTTC
TRBD1,TRBV20-1,TRBJ2-7,NA,CSATPDREREQYF,TGCAGTGCTACCCCCGACAGGGAGAGGGAGCAGTACTTC
NA,TRBV6-1,TRBJ1-5,NA,CASSAQMNQPQHF,TGTGCCAGCAGCGCCCAGATGAATCAGCCCCAGCATTTT
NA,TRBV2,TRBJ1-2,once,CASSVGAAGYTF,TGTGCCAGCAGTGTAGGGGCGGCGGGCTACACCTTC
NA,TRBV21-1,TRBJ2-3,NA,CASSKVRRYTDTQYF,TGTGCCAGCAGCAAAGTTAGGAGGTACACAGATACGCAGTATTTT
TRBD2,TRBV28,TRBJ2-7,NA,CASSPLAGGSYEQYF,TGTGCCAGCAGTCCTCTAGCGGGAGGAAGTTACGAGCAGTACTTC